Listed below are T cell receptor beta chains from one sample, sequenced in a study of T-cell reconstitution after alpha-beta-depleted transplantation in children. A single record per CDR3 protein comes from TCRdb applying MiXCR to the PCR reads. There are 450,000 to 600,000 distinct CDR3 sequences in the sample; 10% to 15% occur only once, and 2% to 2.5% lies in the top ten. Sequences were derived from PBMCs, mostly from graft donor cells, sampled 360 days after TCRalphabeta/CD19-depleted stem cell transplant. The receptors stem from a male patient under 18 who had a stem cell transplant for acute myeloid leukemia, so the T cells may come from the graft donor. The CDR3 runs from the conserved cysteine through the conserved F or W. The D gene is left open where the match is weak. Clone size is stated in some rows and not others, as once, few, many or a class when expanded.

clone_size d_call j_call v_call cdr3_nt cdr3_aa
many - TRBJ2-7 TRBV7-9 TGTGCCAGCAGCGCGAACCCCCAAAGGGCCCTGGGAGAGCAGTACTTC CASSANPQRALGEQYF
few - TRBJ2-7 TRBV4-3 TGCGCCAGCAGCCATGACGCCTTCTACGAGCAGTACTTC CASSHDAFYEQYF
- - TRBJ1-1 TRBV21-1 TGTGCCAGCAGCCCGGACAGAACTTATCCTAACACTGAAGCTTTCTTT CASSPDRTYPNTEAFF
few TRBD2 TRBJ2-5 TRBV29-1 TGCAGCGTTGAAGGGGAGACTAGCGGTGAGACCCAGTACTTC CSVEGETSGETQYF
few - TRBJ2-5 TRBV12-3/TRBV12-4 TGTGCCAGCAGTTTAGACCCTAGGGAAGAGACCCAGTACTTC CASSLDPREETQYF
few - TRBJ2-1 TRBV6-1 TGTGCCAGCAGTTACGCCGCCTTCAATGAGCAGTTCTTC CASSYAAFNEQFF
many - TRBJ2-2 TRBV28 TGTGCCAGCAGTACTCTATTCGGGTCCGGGGAGCTGTTTTTT CASSTLFGSGELFF
many - TRBJ2-7 TRBV12-3/TRBV12-4 TGTGCCAGCAGTTTAGCGGGACCCCTCTACGAGCAGTACTTC CASSLAGPLYEQYF
- - TRBJ1-1 TRBV21-1 TGTGCCAGCAGCAAAGCTCCGAGACGCACTCCCATGAGAAACACTGAAGCTTTCTTT CASSKAPRRTPMRNTEAFF
many TRBD1 TRBJ2-3 TRBV10-3 TGTGCCATCAGTCGCCGGGACAGGGATCTCGAGGATACGCAGTATTTT CAISRRDRDLEDTQYF
few - TRBJ1-2 TRBV12-3/TRBV12-4 TGTGCCAGCAGTCCTTCTAGGACAGACGAAGTATCCTATGGCTACACCTTC CASSPSRTDEVSYGYTF
many TRBD2 TRBJ2-7 TRBV15 TGTGCCACCAGCACCAGATACGGGACTAGCAGCTACGAGCAGTACTTC CATSTRYGTSSYEQYF
many - TRBJ2-7 TRBV11-2 TGTGCCAGCAGCTTCGTCAGGATTGCAGGACGCTACGAGCAGTACTTC CASSFVRIAGRYEQYF
- - TRBJ2-3 TRBV27 TGTGCCAGCAGCCGAAGCCCAGGGGTAATGGCAGATACGCAGTATTTT CASSRSPGVMADTQYF
many TRBD2 TRBJ2-2 TRBV7-2 TGTGCCAGCAGCTCCGCCGGACTAGCGGGAGGGACCGGGGAGCTGTTTTTT CASSSAGLAGGTGELFF
few - TRBJ2-1 TRBV7-2 TGTGCCAGCAGCCCCCCCGCGCCTAGCAAGTTCTTC CASSPPAPSKFF
- TRBD2 TRBJ2-5 TRBV9 TGTGCCAGCAGCGTATGGGCTAGCGGGGGCCAAGAGACCCAGTACTTC CASSVWASGGQETQYF
- - TRBJ2-7 TRBV29-1 TGCAGCGTTGAAACCCCGGACAGTGAGCTCTACGAGCAGTACTTC CSVETPDSELYEQYF
many - TRBJ2-1 TRBV7-3 TGTGCCAGCAGCACCGGACTATCAAGTGAGGGGCAGCAGTTCTTC CASSTGLSSEGQQFF
- TRBD2 TRBJ2-7 TRBV2 TGTGCCAGCAGTGAGGGCGCTAGCGGGCCCTCCTACGAGCAGTACTTC CASSEGASGPSYEQYF
- - TRBJ2-3 TRBV9 TGTGCCAGCAGCGTAGACCTGTATTGGGGACCACGCCTCGCCTCGCGCCCCACAGATACGCAGTATTTT CASSVDLYWGPRLASRPTDTQYF
- TRBD2 TRBJ2-1 TRBV4-2 TGTGCCAGCAGCCACGGACTAGCGGACAATGAGCAGTTCTTC CASSHGLADNEQFF
few - TRBJ2-2 TRBV5-1 TGCGCCAGCAGCCTAGGACAGCCTGCCGGGGAGCTGTTTTTT CASSLGQPAGELFF
few - TRBJ1-2 TRBV20-1 TGCAGTGCTATTGACAGGACGGAGGGCTACACCTTC CSAIDRTEGYTF
few - TRBJ2-3 TRBV7-3 TGTGCCAGCAGCACTACCGGGGCCGCAACAGATACGCAGTATTTT CASSTTGAATDTQYF
many - TRBJ2-7 TRBV7-9 TGTGCCAGCAGCTTCTCAACTGCGAGCTCCTACGAGCAGTACTTC CASSFSTASSYEQYF
few TRBD2 TRBJ2-7 TRBV7-2 TGTGCCAGCAGGACCAGACACCAAGGGAGGGTCTACGAGCAGTACTTC CASRTRHQGRVYEQYF
- - TRBJ1-1 TRBV6-2/TRBV6-3 TGTGCCAGCAGTTACTCGTCTCTGTGGGCAGGGGAGAACACTGAAGCTTTCTTT CASSYSSLWAGENTEAFF
few - TRBJ2-5 TRBV5-4 TGTGCCAGCAGCGAGGGGGGAACGGGGATGATGGAGACCCAGTACTTC CASSEGGTGMMETQYF
few - TRBJ2-7 TRBV20-1 TGCAGTGCTCCAATGGGGTCTTTTGACGAGCAGTACTTC CSAPMGSFDEQYF
few - TRBJ2-4 TRBV12-3/TRBV12-4 TGTGCCAGCAGTTTTAAGCTAGCCAAAAACATTCAGTACTTC CASSFKLAKNIQYF
many TRBD2 TRBJ2-1 TRBV29-1 TGCAGCGTGTGGACTAGCGGGGGAGAGCAGTTCTTC CSVWTSGGEQFF
few TRBD2 TRBJ2-6 TRBV4-2 TGTGCCAGCAGCCAGCCACTAGCGGCCCTCCCCTCTGGGGCCAACGTCCTGACTTTC CASSQPLAALPSGANVLTF
many - TRBJ1-2 TRBV6-5 TGTGCCAGCAGTTACTCGGGGACTAAGGCGGCTAACTATGGCTACACCTTC CASSYSGTKAANYGYTF
- - TRBJ2-7 TRBV5-5 TGTGCCAGCAGCTTGGGGGGGTCTAGCGAAATCTACGAGCAGTACTTC CASSLGGSSEIYEQYF
many TRBD2 TRBJ2-5 TRBV13 TGTGCCAGCAGCCCTAGGCAAGCGGGAACCCAAGAGACCCAGTACTTC CASSPRQAGTQETQYF